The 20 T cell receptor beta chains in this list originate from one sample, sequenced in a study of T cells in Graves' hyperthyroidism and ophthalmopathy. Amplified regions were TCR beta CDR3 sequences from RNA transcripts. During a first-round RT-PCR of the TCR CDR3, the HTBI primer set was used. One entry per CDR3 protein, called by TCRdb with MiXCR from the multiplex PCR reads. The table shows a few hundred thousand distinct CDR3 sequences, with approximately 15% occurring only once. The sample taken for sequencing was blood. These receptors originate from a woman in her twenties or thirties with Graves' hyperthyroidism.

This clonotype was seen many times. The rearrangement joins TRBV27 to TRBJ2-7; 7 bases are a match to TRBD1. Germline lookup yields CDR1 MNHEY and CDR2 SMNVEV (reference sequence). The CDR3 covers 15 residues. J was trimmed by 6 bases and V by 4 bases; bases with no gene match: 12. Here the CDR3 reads CASSSFTGTDSEQYF. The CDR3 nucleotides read TGTGCCAGCAGTTCTTTTACCGGGACAGATAGCGAGCAGTACTTC.

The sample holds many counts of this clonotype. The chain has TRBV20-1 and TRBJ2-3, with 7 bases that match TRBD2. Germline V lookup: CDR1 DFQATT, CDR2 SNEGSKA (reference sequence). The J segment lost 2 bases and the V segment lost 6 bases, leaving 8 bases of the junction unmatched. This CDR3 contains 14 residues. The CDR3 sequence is CSAEGLGITDTQYF. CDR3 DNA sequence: TGCAGTGCGGAAGGACTAGGAATCACAGATACGCAGTATTTT.

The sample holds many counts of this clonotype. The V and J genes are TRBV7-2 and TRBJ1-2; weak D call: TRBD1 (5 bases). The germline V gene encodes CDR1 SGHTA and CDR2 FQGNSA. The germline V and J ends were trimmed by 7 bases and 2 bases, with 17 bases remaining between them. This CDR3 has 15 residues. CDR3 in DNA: TGTGCCAGCACCCTCCCAAGGGCAGGGAACTATGGCTACACCTTC. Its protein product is CASTLPRAGNYGYTF. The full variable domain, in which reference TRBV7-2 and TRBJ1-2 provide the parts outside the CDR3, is GAGVSQSPSNKVTEKGKDVELRCDPISGHTALYWYRQSLGQGLEFLIYFQGNSAPDKSGLPSDRFSAERTGGSVSTLTIQRTQQEDSAVYLCASTLPRAGNYGYTFGSGTRLTVV.

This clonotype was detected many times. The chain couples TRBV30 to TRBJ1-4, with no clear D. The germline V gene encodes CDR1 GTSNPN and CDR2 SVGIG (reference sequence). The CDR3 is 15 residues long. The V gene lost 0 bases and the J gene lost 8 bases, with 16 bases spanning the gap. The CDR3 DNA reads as TGTGCCTGGAGTGTACGGCGGCAGGCCGTGGAAAAACTGTTTTTT. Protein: CAWSVRRQAVEKLFF.

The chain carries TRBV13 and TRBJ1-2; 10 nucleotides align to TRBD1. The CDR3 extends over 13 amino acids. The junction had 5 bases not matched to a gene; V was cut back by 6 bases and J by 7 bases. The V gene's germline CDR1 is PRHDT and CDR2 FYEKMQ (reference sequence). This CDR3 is CASSFDRGPGYTF. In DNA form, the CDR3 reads TGTGCCAGCAGTTTCGACAGGGGGCCTGGCTACACCTTC.

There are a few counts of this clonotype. CDR3 residues: CASRLGTDYGYTF. The CDR3, as DNA: TGTGCCAGCAGACTCGGGACAGACTATGGCTACACCTTC. The chain employs TRBV28 and TRBJ1-2; 7 bases align to TRBD1. Trimming cost V 6 bases and J 3 bases; bases outside gene matches: 4. The CDR3 covers 13 residues. Germline CDR1 and CDR2: MDHEN and SYDVKM.

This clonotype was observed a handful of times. The CDR3 DNA is TGTGCCAGCAGTTACTCGACGGGGGCGGGGCGGGGGTACAATGAGCAGTTCTTC. This translates into CASSYSTGAGRGYNEQFF. This rearrangement joins TRBV6-2 or TRBV6-3 to TRBJ2-1; maybe TRBD2 (7 bases). There are 18 residues in the CDR3. Germline lookup yields CDR1 MNHEY and CDR2 SVGEGT. The V end was cut by 0 bases, the J end by 4 bases, with 19 bases between.

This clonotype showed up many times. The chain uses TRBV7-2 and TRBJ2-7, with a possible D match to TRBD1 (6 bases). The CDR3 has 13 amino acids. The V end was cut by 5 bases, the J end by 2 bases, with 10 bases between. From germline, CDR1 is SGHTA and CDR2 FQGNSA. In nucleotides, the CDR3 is TGTGCCAGCAGCGTCGGACAGACCTACGAGCAGTACTTC. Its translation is CASSVGQTYEQYF.

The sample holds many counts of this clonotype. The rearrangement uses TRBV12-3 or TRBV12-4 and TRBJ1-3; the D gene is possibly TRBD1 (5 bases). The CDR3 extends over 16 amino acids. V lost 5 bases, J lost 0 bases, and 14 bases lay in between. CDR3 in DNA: TGTGCCAGCAGTCCCGATGGGGGATCCTCTGGAAACACCATATATTTT. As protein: CASSPDGGSSGNTIYF.

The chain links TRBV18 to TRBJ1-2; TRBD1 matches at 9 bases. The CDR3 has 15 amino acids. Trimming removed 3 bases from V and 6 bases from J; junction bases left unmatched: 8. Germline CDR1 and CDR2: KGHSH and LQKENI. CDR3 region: CASSPNHRDRDGYTF. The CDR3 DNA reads TGTGCCAGCTCACCCAATCACCGGGACAGGGATGGCTACACCTTC.

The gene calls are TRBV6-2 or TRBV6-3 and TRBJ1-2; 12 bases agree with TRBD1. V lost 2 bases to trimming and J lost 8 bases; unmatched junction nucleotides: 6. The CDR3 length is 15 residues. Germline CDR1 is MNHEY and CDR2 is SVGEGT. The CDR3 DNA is TGTGCCAGCAGTTACGGGGGACAGGGGGCGGGGGGCTACACCTTC. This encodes CASSYGGQGAGGYTF.

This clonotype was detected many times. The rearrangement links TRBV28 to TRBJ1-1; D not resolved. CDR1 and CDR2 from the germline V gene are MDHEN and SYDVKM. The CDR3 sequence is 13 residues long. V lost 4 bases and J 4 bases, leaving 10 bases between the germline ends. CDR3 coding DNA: TGTGCCAGCAGTTCCCGCCCGGGCACTGAAGCTTTCTTT. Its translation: CASSSRPGTEAFF.

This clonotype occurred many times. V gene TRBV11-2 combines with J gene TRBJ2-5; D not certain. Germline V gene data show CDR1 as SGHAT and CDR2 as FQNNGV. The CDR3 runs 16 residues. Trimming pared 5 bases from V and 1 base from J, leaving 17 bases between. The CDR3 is CASSPMGSTFQETQYF. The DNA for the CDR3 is TGTGCCAGCAGCCCTATGGGGTCTACATTCCAAGAGACCCAGTACTTC.

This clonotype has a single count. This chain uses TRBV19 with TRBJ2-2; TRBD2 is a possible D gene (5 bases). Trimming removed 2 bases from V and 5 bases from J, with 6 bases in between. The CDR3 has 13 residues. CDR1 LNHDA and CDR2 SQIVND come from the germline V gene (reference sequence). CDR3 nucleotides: TGTGCCAGTAGTATACGGGAAACCGGGGAGCTGTTTTTT. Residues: CASSIRETGELFF.

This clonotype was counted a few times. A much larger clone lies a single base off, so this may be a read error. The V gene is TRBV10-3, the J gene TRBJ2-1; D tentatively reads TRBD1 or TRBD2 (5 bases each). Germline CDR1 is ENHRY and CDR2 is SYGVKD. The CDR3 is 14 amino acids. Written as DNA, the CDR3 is TGTGCCATCAGCGTGTACGGGGCAGACAATGGGCAGTTCTTC. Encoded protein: CAISVYGADNGQFF.

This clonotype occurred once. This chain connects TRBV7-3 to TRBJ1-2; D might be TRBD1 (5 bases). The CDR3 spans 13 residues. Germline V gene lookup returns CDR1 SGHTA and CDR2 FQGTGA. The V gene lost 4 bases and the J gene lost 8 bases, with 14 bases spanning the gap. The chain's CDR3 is CASSSPGLRGYTF. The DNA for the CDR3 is TGTGCCAGCAGCTCTCCGGGACTGAGGGGCTACACCTTC.

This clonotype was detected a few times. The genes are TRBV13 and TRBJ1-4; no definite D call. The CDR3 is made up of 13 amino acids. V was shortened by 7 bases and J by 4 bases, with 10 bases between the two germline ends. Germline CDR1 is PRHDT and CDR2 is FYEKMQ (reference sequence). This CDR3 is CASTRRSNEKLFF. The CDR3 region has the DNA TGTGCCAGCACCCGCAGGAGTAATGAAAAACTGTTTTTT.

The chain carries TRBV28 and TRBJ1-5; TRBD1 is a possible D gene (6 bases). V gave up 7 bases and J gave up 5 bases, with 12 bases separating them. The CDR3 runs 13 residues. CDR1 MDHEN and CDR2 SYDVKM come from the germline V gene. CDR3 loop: CASKEGGDQPQHF. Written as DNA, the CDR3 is TGTGCCAGCAAGGAGGGGGGAGATCAGCCCCAGCATTTT.

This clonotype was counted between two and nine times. This CDR3 reads CAWTTGSSSYNEQFF. The CDR3 coding sequence is TGTGCCTGGACCACAGGGTCTAGCTCCTACAATGAGCAGTTCTTC. V is TRBV30 and J is TRBJ2-1; TRBD1 might be the D (6 bases). With 4 bases removed from V and 0 bases from J, the gap between germline ends came to 13 bases. The CDR3 is made up of 15 amino acids. The germline gives CDR1 GTSNPN, CDR2 SVGIG (reference sequence).

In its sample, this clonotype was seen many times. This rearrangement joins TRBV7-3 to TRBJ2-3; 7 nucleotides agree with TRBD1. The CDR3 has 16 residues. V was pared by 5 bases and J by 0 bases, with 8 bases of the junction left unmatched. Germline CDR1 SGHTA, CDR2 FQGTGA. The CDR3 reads CASSPRQGLSTDTQYF. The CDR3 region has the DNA TGTGCCAGCAGCCCCCGACAGGGCCTTAGCACAGATACGCAGTATTTT.